The 11 T cell receptor beta chains below were found in one sample sequenced in a study of beta chain features in type 1 diabetes. As every portion of the isolated RNA was reverse transcribed, the sequencing read expressed TCRB transcripts. The data were produced by immunoSEQ multiplex PCR, yet TCRdb's version contains in-frame clones alone and is incomplete. The table includes roughly 42,000 clones, around 50% detected once. Sequencing was carried out using stem cell memory CD4+ T cells from blood. These receptor sequences come from a woman aged 30 to 39 in good health.

This clone was observed a handful of times. V usage is TRBV29-1 and J usage is TRBJ2-1; maybe TRBD2 (5 bases). CDR1 is SQVTM and CDR2 is ANQGSEA in the germline V gene. V lost 3 bases and J 6 bases, leaving 9 bases between the germline ends. The CDR3 is 12 residues long. Here the CDR3 DNA reads TGCAGCGTTGATGCGGGTACCAATGAGCAGTTCTTC. It codes for CSVDAGTNEQFF.

The chain joins TRBV6-1 to TRBJ2-7; 7 nucleotides agree with TRBD1. This CDR3 spans 14 amino acids. Germline V lookup: CDR1 MNHNS, CDR2 SASEGT. J gave up 4 bases and V 5 bases, and 8 bases lay outside the gene matches. The CDR3 protein is CASSLTGVAYEQYF. The CDR3 DNA reads TGTGCCAGCAGTTTAACAGGGGTAGCGTACGAGCAGTACTTC.

The rearrangement joins TRBV7-9 to TRBJ1-2, with D perhaps TRBD1 (6 bases). This CDR3 spans 14 amino acids. V was pared by 5 bases and J by 4 bases, with 14 bases between. Germline V gene data show CDR1 as SEHNR and CDR2 as FQNEAQ (reference sequence). The CDR3 DNA reads TGTGCCAGCAGCATCGGGACATCCACCTATGGCTACACCTTC. This translates into CASSIGTSTYGYTF. The whole variable domain, filled in from reference TRBV7-9 and TRBJ1-2, reads DTGVSQNPRHKITKRGQNVTFRCDPISEHNRLYWYRQTLGQGPEFLTYFQNEAQLEKSRLLSDRFSAERPKGSFSTLEIQRTEQGDSAMYLCASSIGTSTYGYTFGSGTRLTVV.

The sample holds a few counts of this clone. The J gene is TRBJ2-7, the V gene TRBV27, with D unresolved. With 6 bases removed from V and 5 bases from J, the gap between germline ends came to 11 bases. The CDR3 has 12 amino acids. Germline loops: CDR1 MNHEY, CDR2 SMNVEV (reference sequence). Here the CDR3 DNA reads TGTGCCAGCAGGACGTTGGCGGACGAGCAGTACTTC. Translating it yields CASRTLADEQYF.

The CDR3 sequence: CASSIVGLAEQFF. The CDR3 DNA reads TGTGCCAGTAGTATAGTGGGACTAGCGGAGCAGTTCTTC. This chain uses TRBV19 with TRBJ2-1; 10 nucleotides agree with TRBD2. Trimming removed 1 base from V and 10 bases from J; junction bases left unmatched: 1. CDR1 LNHDA and CDR2 SQIVND come from the germline V gene (reference sequence). CDR3 length: 13 amino acids.

The gene calls are TRBV5-8 and TRBJ1-5; TRBD1 might be the D (6 bases). This CDR3 is 15 amino acids long. The V end was cut by 7 bases, the J end by 3 bases, with 17 bases between. Germline V gene lookup returns CDR1 SGHTS and CDR2 YDEGEE. CDR3 DNA: TGTGCCAGCGATACCGGCGCAGGGGCCAATCAGCCCCAGCATTTT. Amino acid sequence: CASDTGAGANQPQHF.

V usage is TRBV5-1 and J usage is TRBJ1-1, with 7 bases that match TRBD1. This CDR3 is built from 15 residues. V dropped 2 bases and J dropped 3; count of bases not matched to a gene: 7. Per the germline V gene, CDR1 is SGHRS and CDR2 is YFSETQ. The CDR3 DNA is TGCGCCAGCAGCTTCGGGACAGCGATGGACACTGAAGCTTTCTTT. This translates into CASSFGTAMDTEAFF.

The chain combines TRBV19 with TRBJ2-7, with 12 bases that match TRBD2. J gave up 3 bases and V 3 bases, and 9 bases lay outside the gene matches. Germline values: CDR1 LNHDA, CDR2 SQIVND (reference sequence). The CDR3 sequence is 17 residues long. The DNA for the CDR3 is TGTGCCAGTAGTATGGCCGTCGGACTAGCGGGAAGCTACGAGCAGTACTTC. Translation gives CASSMAVGLAGSYEQYF. The complete variable domain, with remaining parts taken from reference TRBV19 and TRBJ2-7, reads DGGITQSPKYLFRKEGQNVTLSCEQNLNHDAMYWYRQDPGQGLRLIYYSQIVNDFQKGDIAEGYSVSREKKESFPLTVTSAQKNPTAFYLCASSMAVGLAGSYEQYFGPGTRLTVT.

The chain links TRBV6-1 to TRBJ1-1, with D perhaps matching TRBD1 (6 bases). The ends were cut back, 2 bases at V and 5 bases at J, with 15 bases in the middle. CDR1 MNHNS and CDR2 SASEGT come from the germline V gene. The CDR3 is 15 residues long. The CDR3 sequence is CASSEPGTSVTEAFF. DNA of the CDR3: TGTGCCAGCAGTGAACCAGGGACAAGCGTGACTGAAGCTTTCTTT.

This chain connects TRBV18 to TRBJ2-7; maybe TRBD1 (6 bases). Germline lookup yields CDR1 KGHSH and CDR2 LQKENI. Trimming cost V 2 bases and J 2 bases, with 7 bases left between them. The CDR3 runs 13 residues. CDR3: CASSPNRAYEQYF. In DNA, the CDR3 is TGTGCCAGCTCACCAAACAGGGCCTACGAGCAGTACTTC.

J is TRBJ2-6 and V is TRBV27, with 7 bases that match TRBD1. V shed 6 bases, J shed 0 bases, and the junction held 11 bases outside the gene matches. This CDR3 spans 18 amino acids. Germline V gene data show CDR1 as MNHEY and CDR2 as SMNVEV (reference sequence). The CDR3 region is CASRTRTGSSSGANVLTF. CDR3 nucleotides: TGTGCCAGCAGAACTAGGACAGGTTCGAGCTCTGGGGCCAACGTCCTGACTTTC.